Below, 26 T cell receptor beta chains from the same sample are listed, as sequenced in a study of shared clonotypes between healthy human individuals (dated by TCRdb to 2018 to 2021). The library was produced with the immunoSEQ multiplex PCR assay. The immuneACCESS repertoire file appears here via TCRdb, limited to in-frame rearrangements. These files lack a portion of the clones; in checked studies, under half of the deficit traces to unresolved V genes, and the cause of the others is not known. This sample holds about half a million clones; 81% were observed only once. Together, the top ten hold roughly 12% of the sample. Sequencing input: PBMCs. The receptors originated from a woman between 40 and 55 years old in good health. Some clones in this sample may be carry-over from other donors' samples.

This chain joins TRBV7-2 and TRBJ2-7, with 7 nucleotides matching TRBD2. The CDR3 spans 15 residues. Germline CDR1 SGHTA, CDR2 FQGNSA. J lost 0 bases, V lost 4 bases, and 6 bases had no gene match. This CDR3 reads CASSSTAGRSYEQYF. In DNA form, the CDR3 reads TGTGCCAGCAGCTCTACAGCGGGACGCTCCTACGAGCAGTACTTC. Variable domain in full (rest from reference TRBV7-2 and TRBJ2-7): GAGVSQSPSNKVTEKGKDVELRCDPISGHTALYWYRQSLGQGLEFLIYFQGNSAPDKSGLPSDRFSAERTGGSVSTLTIQRTQQEDSAVYLCASSSTAGRSYEQYFGPGTRLTVT.

The chain employs TRBV29-1 and TRBJ1-1; tentative D call: TRBD1 (6 bases). CDR3 length: 13 amino acids. V was pared by 4 bases and J by 5 bases, with 14 bases between. CDR1 SQVTM and CDR2 ANQGSEA come from the germline V gene. The CDR3 nucleotides read TGCAGCGTTGCTACAGGGATAAGTACTGAAGCTTTCTTT. Its translation: CSVATGISTEAFF.

V and J are TRBV27 and TRBJ2-7, with D possibly TRBD1 on 6 matching bases. CDR3 length: 16 amino acids. Germline V gives CDR1 MNHEY, CDR2 SMNVEV (reference sequence). Trimming left V 5 bases short and J 2 bases short, with 19 bases between. CDR3 amino acids: CASSTAAGTPPYEQYF. CDR3 nucleotide sequence: TGTGCCAGCAGTACCGCAGCCGGGACACCCCCCTACGAGCAGTACTTC.

V usage is TRBV6-1 and J usage is TRBJ1-2; tentative D call: TRBD1 (6 bases). The CDR3 runs 15 residues. Germline CDR1 MNHNS, CDR2 SASEGT. V was cut by 5 bases and J by 5 bases, with 18 bases left in between. CDR3 protein: CASSPREGGVYGYTF. The CDR3 coding sequence is TGTGCCAGCAGTCCTAGGGAGGGGGGGGTTTATGGCTACACCTTC.

This clone turned up a few times. The chain is built from TRBV10-3 and TRBJ2-5; perhaps TRBD2 as D (6 bases). Germline lookup yields CDR1 ENHRY and CDR2 SYGVKD. With 3 bases removed from V and 4 bases from J, the gap between germline ends came to 12 bases. This CDR3 region has 14 residues. The CDR3 region is CAISDGGRGETQYF. The DNA of the CDR3 is TGTGCCATCAGTGATGGAGGGCGGGGAGAGACCCAGTACTTC.

The chain joins TRBV10-1 to TRBJ2-3; no clear D. The ends were cut back, 4 bases at V and 5 bases at J, with 4 bases in the middle. The germline CDR1 and CDR2 sequences are WNHNN and SYGVQD (reference sequence). The CDR3 has 11 residues. The CDR3 is CASSVRDTQYF. CDR3 sequence (DNA): TGCGCCAGCAGTGTGCGAGATACGCAGTATTTT.

The chain is built from TRBV15 and TRBJ1-1, with 7 positions matching TRBD1. The germline V gene encodes CDR1 LNHNV and CDR2 YYDKDF (reference sequence). This CDR3 is 16 amino acids long. V was pared by 3 bases and J by 4 bases, with 11 bases of the junction left unmatched. The CDR3 nucleotides are TGTGCCACCAGCAGTAACAGACAGGCAGGGGGCACTGAAGCTTTCTTT. Translating it yields CATSSNRQAGGTEAFF.

This chain uses TRBV25-1 with TRBJ2-5; D unresolved. The ends were cut back, 2 bases at V and 0 bases at J, with 7 bases in the middle. The CDR3 consists of 14 residues. Germline V lookup: CDR1 MGHDK, CDR2 SYGVNS. The CDR3 DNA sequence: TGTGCCAGCAGTGAACGACGGTACCAAGAGACCCAGTACTTC. Its translation is CASSERRYQETQYF. Filled out from reference TRBV25-1 and TRBJ2-5, the complete variable domain reads EADIYQTPRYLVIGTGKKITLECSQTMGHDKMYWYQQDPGMELHLIHYSYGVNSTEKGDLSSESTVSRIRTEHFPLTLESARPSHTSQYLCASSERRYQETQYFGPGTRLLVL.

This sequence joins TRBV2 and TRBJ2-7; no clear D gene. There are 15 residues in the CDR3. The V and J ends lost 2 bases and 2 bases respectively, with 13 bases between them. The V gene's germline CDR1 is SNHLY and CDR2 FYNNEI. CDR3 residues: CASSELVRPPYEQYF. DNA of the CDR3: TGTGCCAGCAGTGAACTGGTTAGACCCCCCTACGAGCAGTACTTC.

This clone appeared a single time. In nucleotides, the CDR3 is TGTGCCACCATAAGGGGGGGATTCTCTGGAAACACCATATATTTT. This codes for CATIRGGFSGNTIYF. This chain connects TRBV28 to TRBJ1-3; D perhaps matches TRBD1 (6 bases). The germline V and J ends were trimmed by 10 bases and 0 bases, with 16 bases remaining between them. Germline loops: CDR1 MDHEN, CDR2 SYDVKM. The CDR3 extends over 15 amino acids. The full variable domain, in which reference TRBV28 and TRBJ1-3 provide the parts outside the CDR3, is DVKVTQSSRYLVKRTGEKVFLECVQDMDHENMFWYRQDPGLGLRLIYFSYDVKMKEKGDIPEGYSVSREKKERFSLILESASTNQTSMYLCATIRGGFSGNTIYFGEGSWLTVV.

The V call is TRBV4-3, the J call TRBJ2-6, with TRBD1 matching over 7 bases. The junction had 5 bases not matched to a gene; V was cut back by 4 bases and J by 2 bases. Germline assignment: CDR1 LGHNA and CDR2 YSLEER. The CDR3 sequence is 16 residues long. This CDR3 is CASSRHDRAGANVLTF. The CDR3 DNA sequence: TGCGCCAGCAGCCGACATGACAGGGCTGGGGCCAACGTCCTGACTTTC.

Comments on this clone: This likely came from a read error, as a far larger clone is one base away. This sample also contains other DNA sequences that code for the same CDR3. The rearrangement joins TRBV29-1 to TRBJ1-1; no clear D gene. Germline V gene sequence: CDR1 SQVTM, CDR2 ANQGSEA. The CDR3 has 14 residues. The CDR3: CSVVLTRGGIEASF. The CDR3 DNA reads TGCAGCGTTGTCCTAACCCGGGGTGGGATTGAAGCTTCCTTT.

This clone was found once. The V gene is TRBV5-8, the J gene TRBJ2-1; the D gene is possibly TRBD2 (6 bases). The germline gives CDR1 SGHTS, CDR2 YDEGEE. V lost 4 bases, J lost 8 bases, and 19 bases lay in between. The CDR3 runs to 15 residues. The CDR3 is CASSKTGSGFYEQFF. Written as DNA, the CDR3 is TGTGCCAGCAGCAAAACCGGGAGCGGGTTCTATGAGCAGTTCTTC. The full variable domain, with the rest looked up from reference TRBV5-8 and TRBJ2-1, is EAGVTQSPTHLIKTRGQQATLRCSPISGHTSVYWYQQALGLGLQFLLWYDEGEERNRGNFPPRFSGRQFPNYSSELNVNALELEDSALYLCASSKTGSGFYEQFFGPGTRLTVL.

V and J are TRBV5-1 and TRBJ1-2; D may be TRBD1 (5 bases). Trimming removed 0 bases at V and 4 bases at J, with 13 bases between. Germline V CDR1 and CDR2: SGHRS, YFSETQ. This CDR3 contains 15 residues. CDR3 amino acids: CASSLGAGLAYGYTF. CDR3 in DNA: TGCGCCAGCAGCTTGGGGGCAGGGTTGGCCTATGGCTACACCTTC.

Turning to this clone: At one end, the junction sequence differs from germline, possibly due to a read error. V is TRBV11-2 and J is TRBJ1-4; TRBD1 aligns across 7 bases. Germline V gene sequence: CDR1 SGHAT, CDR2 FQNNGV. The CDR3 consists of 14 residues. The chain's CDR3 is CASSSGGINEELFF. In DNA, the CDR3 is TGTGCCAGCAGCTCAGGGGGGATTAATGAAGAACTGTTTTTT. Together with reference TRBV11-2 and TRBJ1-4, the CDR3 gives the full variable domain: EAGVAQSPRYKIIEKRQSVAFWCNPISGHATLYWYQQILGQGPKLLIQFQNNGVVDDSQLPKDRFSAERLKGVDSTLKIQPAKLEDSAVYLCASSSGGINEELFFGSGTQLSVL.

The V gene is TRBV18, the J gene TRBJ1-1, with 11 positions matching TRBD1. The CDR3 is 17 residues long. The trim removed 3 bases at V and 6 bases at J, leaving 12 bases unmatched. The germline V gene encodes CDR1 KGHSH and CDR2 LQKENI. CDR3 amino acids: CASSPGTGGGFRAEAFF. DNA of the CDR3: TGTGCCAGCTCACCCGGGACAGGGGGGGGGTTTCGTGCTGAAGCTTTCTTT.

Comment on this clone: A read error is the likely source, as a far larger clone sits one nucleotide away. The identical CDR3 is also encoded by other nucleotide sequences in the sample. The genes are TRBV30 and TRBJ1-1; tentatively, D is TRBD1 (5 bases). In germline, CDR1 is GTSNPN, CDR2 SVGIG (reference sequence). V was pared by 6 bases and J by 2 bases, with 19 bases between. The CDR3 spans 15 residues. The CDR3: CACSLPLGLNTEAFF. Written as DNA, the CDR3 is TGTGCCTGTAGCTTACCTTTGGGACTTAACACTGAAGCTTTCTTT.

This clone was counted between two and nine times. The gene calls are TRBV7-9 and TRBJ1-2, with D perhaps TRBD1 (5 bases). This CDR3 has 13 amino acids. The germline V gene encodes CDR1 SEHNR and CDR2 FQNEAQ (reference sequence). V was shortened by 5 bases and J by 4 bases, with 11 bases between the two germline ends. DNA for the CDR3: TGTGCCAGCAGCAAGACAGAGTTCTATGGCTACACCTTC. Its protein product is CASSKTEFYGYTF.

The chain has TRBV7-3 and TRBJ2-3; D not certain. The CDR3 length is 16 residues. The V gene's germline CDR1 is SGHTA and CDR2 FQGTGA. The V gene lost 4 bases and the J gene lost 0 bases, with 14 bases spanning the gap. In DNA form, the CDR3 reads TGTGCCAGCAGCTCCTCGGTGAGAACTAGCACAGATACGCAGTATTTT. It codes for CASSSSVRTSTDTQYF. The full variable domain, in which reference TRBV7-3 and TRBJ2-3 provide the parts outside the CDR3, is GAGVSQTPSNKVTEKGKYVELRCDPISGHTALYWYRQSLGQGPEFLIYFQGTGAADDSGLPNDRFFAVRPEGSVSTLKIQRTERGDSAVYLCASSSSVRTSTDTQYFGPGTRLTVL.

As to this clone: A far larger clone is off by one base, so a read error is likely. The chain recombines TRBV29-1 with TRBJ2-7; D is unresolved. Germline CDR1 and CDR2: SQVTM and ANQGSEA. The CDR3 runs to 12 residues. Deletions cut 4 bases from V and 3 bases from J, with 10 bases between. The CDR3 DNA reads as TGCAGCGTTGGGGTCGGTATCTACGAGCAGTACTTC. Translated, it gives CSVGVGIYEQYF.

The chain employs TRBV9 and TRBJ2-1, with 8 nucleotides matching TRBD2. CDR3 length: 15 amino acids. Germline V CDR1 and CDR2: SGDLS, YYNGEE. V trimming: 2 bases; J trimming: 4 bases; junction bases outside the gene matches: 5. The chain's CDR3 is CASSVVSGTYNEQFF. DNA for the CDR3: TGTGCCAGCAGCGTGGTTAGCGGGACATACAATGAGCAGTTCTTC.

This clone has ten or more counts. It may be a read error: a sequence one base away is much more abundant. This rearrangement joins TRBV30 to TRBJ2-5; 7 nucleotides line up with TRBD2. Losses at the gene ends were 4 bases for V and 3 bases for J; bases not matched to a gene: 14. Looked up from germline, CDR1 is GTSNPN and CDR2 is SVGIG (reference sequence). The CDR3 loop spans 16 amino acids. The CDR3 DNA follows: TGTGCCTGGAAGGCGGTTCGCCTAGCGGCCAAAGAGACCCAGTACTTC. It specifies CAWKAVRLAAKETQYF.

This chain connects TRBV19 to TRBJ1-5; possibly TRBD1 for D (6 bases). V was pared by 8 bases and J by 4 bases, with 15 bases between. Germline assignment: CDR1 LNHDA and CDR2 SQIVND (reference sequence). This CDR3 has 14 amino acids. CDR3 in amino acids: CASQWGGANQPQHF. The CDR3, as DNA: TGTGCCAGTCAATGGGGGGGGGCGAATCAGCCCCAGCATTTT.

This chain joins TRBV6-6 and TRBJ2-1; TRBD1 matches 10 bases. V shed 2 bases and J 5 bases; nucleotides not matched to a gene: 3. Germline loops: CDR1 MNHNY, CDR2 SVGAGI (reference sequence). This CDR3 contains 15 residues. CDR3 in amino acids: CASSYGGTGDNEQFF. In DNA form, the CDR3 reads TGTGCCAGCAGTTACGGAGGGACAGGGGACAATGAGCAGTTCTTC.

The V call is TRBV6-1, the J call TRBJ2-3; tentatively, D is TRBD2 (5 bases). Trimming removed 3 bases from V and 1 base from J, with 11 bases in between. CDR1 and CDR2 from the germline V gene are MNHNS and SASEGT. CDR3 length equals 15 residues. CDR3 amino acids: CASSDRGSGTDTQYF. DNA of the CDR3: TGTGCCAGCAGTGATCGGGGTAGCGGCACAGATACGCAGTATTTT.

The chain recombines TRBV28 with TRBJ2-7; D is possibly TRBD2 (5 bases). CDR1 and CDR2 from the germline V gene are MDHEN and SYDVKM. This CDR3 spans 13 amino acids. Trimming cost V 7 bases and J 2 bases, with 12 bases left between them. The CDR3 here is CASTRTAPYEQYF. The DNA of the CDR3 is TGTGCCAGCACTCGGACTGCCCCCTACGAGCAGTACTTC. Full variable domain (missing parts from reference TRBV28 and TRBJ2-7): DVKVTQSSRYLVKRTGEKVFLECVQDMDHENMFWYRQDPGLGLRLIYFSYDVKMKEKGDIPEGYSVSREKKERFSLILESASTNQTSMYLCASTRTAPYEQYFGPGTRLTVT.